This record concerns one T cell receptor (beta chain) sequence. Its antigen remains unidentified. V gave up 0 bases and J gave up 8 bases, with 23 bases separating them. This CDR3 is 17 amino acids long. Germline values: CDR1 SGHDT, CDR2 YYEEEE. As the sequencing template, cDNA was produced by extracting RNA and reverse transcribing it. Produced via immunoSEQ multiplex PCR; TCRdb's table is partial and in-frame only. The table records roughly 200,000 clones, roughly 50% of them present only once. The data are from a study of CD8+ T cells in alopecia areata. Study-wide results and caveats: Mice showed clearer TCR sharing than patients did, a gap that was possibly HLA-related. Scalp clonality decreased significantly with tofacitinib, and so did expanded CD8+ clones among the top 100.

Treatment in this sample: oral pan-JAK inhibitor, 5-10 mg twice daily. J is TRBJ1-2 and V is TRBV5-6, with D uncertain. The input for sequencing was CD8+ T cells sorted from blood, taken at week 24, from a patient treated with tofacitinib. This TCR came from a human donor with alopecia areata. The DNA for the CDR3 is TGTGCCAGCAGCTTGGGGAGGTCTGCAGGTCGCAATGAGGGCTACACCTTC. It codes for CASSLGRSAGRNEGYTF. Supplemented by reference TRBV5-6 and TRBJ1-2, the full variable domain reads DAGVTQSPTHLIKTRGQQVTLRCSPKSGHDTVSWYQQALGQGPQFIFQYYEEEERQRGNFPDRFSGHQFPNYSSELNVNALLLGDSALYLCASSLGRSAGRNEGYTFGSGTRLTVV.